Below, 24 T cell receptor beta chains from the same sample are listed, as sequenced in a study of beta chain features in type 1 diabetes. The isolated RNA, all of it, was reverse transcribed, so expressed TCRB transcripts were what got sequenced. Produced via immunoSEQ multiplex PCR; TCRdb's table is partial and in-frame only. The sample has around 500,000 clones, about 10% seen once. Sequenced material: naive CD4+ T cells from blood. The receptor set was obtained from a woman in her late teens or twenties in good health.

This clone was found a few times. The rearrangement uses TRBV2 and TRBJ2-5; D gene unclear. CDR1 and CDR2 (germline): SNHLY, FYNNEI. The CDR3 covers 12 residues. The germline V and J ends were trimmed by 2 bases and 2 bases, with 3 bases remaining between them. The CDR3 is CASSEQQETQYF. The CDR3 DNA is TGTGCCAGCAGTGAACAGCAAGAGACCCAGTACTTC.

The J gene is TRBJ2-6, the V gene TRBV9; 7 bases are a match to TRBD1. This CDR3 contains 18 residues. Germline V gene sequence: CDR1 SGDLS, CDR2 YYNGEE. V lost 3 bases, J lost 0 bases, and 9 bases stayed unmatched. The CDR3 region has the DNA TGTGCCAGCAGCGCCCACCGGGACAGCACCTCTGGGGCCAACGTCCTGACTTTC. Its protein is CASSAHRDSTSGANVLTF.

The chain links TRBV5-6 to TRBJ2-7; 7 nucleotides align to TRBD1. V dropped 4 bases and J dropped 4; count of bases not matched to a gene: 14. CDR1 is SGHDT, CDR2 YYEEEE, per germline. The CDR3 length is 16 residues. The CDR3 region is CASSLAGVGGLYEQYV. In DNA form, the CDR3 reads TGTGCCAGCAGCCTGGCAGGAGTAGGGGGCTTGTACGAGCAGTACGTC.

The chain uses TRBV7-9 and TRBJ2-7; 7 bases match TRBD1. This CDR3 is 16 amino acids long. CDR1 SEHNR and CDR2 FQNEAQ come from the germline V gene (reference sequence). J lost 5 bases, V lost 5 bases, and 15 bases had no gene match. The DNA for the CDR3 is TGTGCCAGCAGCCGAATCCTTATACAGGGGTATAACGAGCAGTACGTC. The encoded protein is CASSRILIQGYNEQYV.

This clone was observed a handful of times. The chain combines TRBV7-2 with TRBJ2-5, with TRBD2 matching over 7 bases. J gave up 4 bases and V 1 base, and 3 bases lay outside the gene matches. Per the germline V gene, CDR1 is SGHTA and CDR2 is FQGNSA. CDR3 length equals 14 residues. The chain's CDR3 is CASSLVRGGETQYF. In DNA, the CDR3 is TGTGCCAGCAGCTTAGTACGCGGGGGAGAGACCCAGTACTTC.

CDR3 nucleotides: TGTGCCAGCAGAAAGGGACTAGGGGCAGATACGCAGTATTTT. Amino acid sequence: CASRKGLGADTQYF. The genes are TRBV6-6 and TRBJ2-3; TRBD2 agrees at 8 bases. The CDR3 covers 14 residues. V gave up 6 bases and J gave up 4 bases; unmatched junction bases: 6. CDR1 and CDR2 (germline): MNHNY, SVGAGI (reference sequence).

This clone was picked up a small number of times. The rearrangement uses TRBV29-1 and TRBJ1-3; a weak D match, TRBD1 (5 bases). Deletions cut 4 bases from V and 4 bases from J, with 11 bases between. This CDR3 has 13 residues. Germline loops: CDR1 SQVTM, CDR2 ANQGSEA. In DNA form, the CDR3 reads TGCAGCGTTGTTAATCCAGGGGGAAACACCATATATTTT. Protein: CSVVNPGGNTIYF.

This clone has just a few counts. The chain is built from TRBV6-5 and TRBJ2-3; the match to TRBD2 covers 8 bases. Germline assignment: CDR1 MNHEY and CDR2 SVGAGI. The V and J ends lost 6 bases and 1 base, in that order; junction bases with no gene match: 6. The CDR3 sequence is 15 residues long. The CDR3: CASRLSGTGTDTQYF. For the CDR3, the DNA is TGTGCCAGCAGACTTAGCGGGACTGGCACAGATACGCAGTATTTT.

Note on this clone: With a much larger clone just one base away, this may be a read error. The CDR3 is CASSSYKDTQYF. The CDR3 DNA is TGTGCCAGCAGCTCCTACAAAGATACGCAGTATTTT. The gene calls are TRBV7-2 and TRBJ2-3; D is unclear. Germline V gene sequence: CDR1 SGHTA, CDR2 FQGNSA. The CDR3 is 12 residues long. V was shortened by 4 bases and J by 5 bases, with 7 bases between the two germline ends.

The chain has TRBV7-2 and TRBJ2-3; 7 positions match TRBD2. With V trimmed by 4 bases and J by 0 bases, 7 bases remained unmatched. The germline gives CDR1 SGHTA, CDR2 FQGNSA. The CDR3 runs to 16 residues. The CDR3 here is CASSSGAGASTDTQYF. The CDR3 coding sequence is TGTGCCAGCAGCTCCGGGGCGGGAGCCAGCACAGATACGCAGTATTTT. The complete variable domain, with remaining parts taken from reference TRBV7-2 and TRBJ2-3, reads GAGVSQSPSNKVTEKGKDVELRCDPISGHTALYWYRQSLGQGLEFLIYFQGNSAPDKSGLPSDRFSAERTGGSVSTLTIQRTQQEDSAVYLCASSSGAGASTDTQYFGPGTRLTVL.

The chain recombines TRBV27 with TRBJ2-3; D gene unclear. Germline V CDR1 and CDR2: MNHEY, SMNVEV (reference sequence). V lost 0 bases to trimming and J lost 5 bases, with 9 bases between them. This CDR3 region has 14 residues. The CDR3 is CASSLSRPIDTQYF. CDR3 sequence (DNA): TGTGCCAGCAGTTTATCGCGGCCAATAGATACGCAGTATTTT.

This clone was found a few times. This chain joins TRBV25-1 and TRBJ1-5; no firm D call. Looked up from germline, CDR1 is MGHDK and CDR2 is SYGVNS. V gave up 1 base and J gave up 2 bases, with 9 bases separating them. This CDR3 comprises 15 residues. Here the CDR3 reads CASSEFGGGNQPQHF. Written as DNA, the CDR3 is TGTGCCAGCAGTGAATTTGGAGGAGGCAATCAGCCCCAGCATTTT. The complete variable domain, with remaining parts taken from reference TRBV25-1 and TRBJ1-5, reads EADIYQTPRYLVIGTGKKITLECSQTMGHDKMYWYQQDPGMELHLIHYSYGVNSTEKGDLSSESTVSRIRTEHFPLTLESARPSHTSQYLCASSEFGGGNQPQHFGDGTRLSIL.

This clone was detected a few times. The chain uses TRBV25-1 and TRBJ2-1, with 10 bases that match TRBD2. In germline, CDR1 is MGHDK, CDR2 SYGVNS. The length of the CDR3 is 15 residues. The V segment lost 1 base and the J segment 7 bases; nucleotides outside the gene matches: 4. Written as DNA, the CDR3 is TGTGCCAGCAGTGAATGGGCTAGCGGGGGTAATGAGCAGTTCTTC. It yields the protein CASSEWASGGNEQFF.

This clone was detected a few times. The rearrangement links TRBV7-8 to TRBJ2-1; TRBD2 might be the D (6 bases). CDR1 is SGHVS, CDR2 FQNEAQ, per germline. Trimming pared 1 base from V and 2 bases from J, leaving 12 bases between. The CDR3 is 16 residues long. The CDR3 DNA sequence: TGTGCCAGCAGCTTAGACGGGGGAGTACCCTACAATGAGCAGTTCTTC. As protein: CASSLDGGVPYNEQFF. Supplemented by reference TRBV7-8 and TRBJ2-1, the full variable domain reads GAGVSQSPRYKVAKRGQDVALRCDPISGHVSLFWYQQALGQGPEFLTYFQNEAQLDKSGLPSDRFFAERPEGSVSTLKIQRTQQEDSAVYLCASSLDGGVPYNEQFFGPGTRLTVL.

This clone was seen only a few times. Being one base from a much bigger clone, this may be a read error. V and J are TRBV14 and TRBJ2-1; D is unresolved. Per the germline V gene, CDR1 is SGHDN and CDR2 is FVKESK. There are 11 residues in the CDR3. Trimming cost V 3 bases and J 5 bases, with 2 bases left between them. CDR3 sequence reads: CASSHNNEQFF. The CDR3 DNA reads TGTGCCAGCAGCCACAACAATGAGCAGTTCTTC.

J is TRBJ2-3 and V is TRBV7-8, with no clear D. Trimming stripped 1 base from V and 2 bases from J, with 7 bases between. CDR3 length: 14 amino acids. Germline loops: CDR1 SGHVS, CDR2 FQNEAQ. CDR3 DNA: TGTGCCAGCAGCTTAGGGTCCCTCACAGATACGCAGTATTTT. It encodes CASSLGSLTDTQYF.

The table lists this clone with many counts. V usage is TRBV19 and J usage is TRBJ2-1, with TRBD2 identical over 7 bases. The CDR3 contains 13 residues. The V and J ends lost 6 bases and 2 bases, in that order; junction bases with no gene match: 1. The germline V gene encodes CDR1 LNHDA and CDR2 SQIVND (reference sequence). This CDR3 is CASSGRTYNEQFF. The CDR3 DNA reads TGTGCCAGTAGCGGGAGGACCTACAATGAGCAGTTCTTC.

The genes are TRBV5-1 and TRBJ2-3; 7 bases fit TRBD2. The ends lost 0 bases at V and 3 bases at J; junction bases unmatched: 13. CDR3 length: 18 residues. The V gene's germline CDR1 is SGHRS and CDR2 YFSETQ. In DNA form, the CDR3 reads TGCGCCAGCAGCTTGGGAGCGGGAAATGGAGTTGGAACAGATACGCAGTATTTT. Its protein product is CASSLGAGNGVGTDTQYF. The full variable domain, with the rest looked up from reference TRBV5-1 and TRBJ2-3, is KAGVTQTPRYLIKTRGQQVTLSCSPISGHRSVSWYQQTPGQGLQFLFEYFSETQRNKGNFPGRFSGRQFSNSRSEMNVSTLELGDSALYLCASSLGAGNGVGTDTQYFGPGTRLTVL.

This clone appeared a few times. V usage is TRBV6-6 and J usage is TRBJ2-5, with 8 nucleotides matching TRBD1. CDR1 and CDR2 (germline): MNHNY, SVGAGI (reference sequence). J lost 4 bases, V lost 6 bases, and 4 bases had no gene match. The CDR3 covers 13 residues. CDR3 in amino acids: CASRNRGAETQYF. In DNA form, the CDR3 reads TGTGCCAGCAGGAACAGGGGGGCAGAGACCCAGTACTTC.

This clone has more than one count but fewer than ten. V usage is TRBV11-2 and J usage is TRBJ2-7; the match to TRBD1 covers 7 bases. The length of the CDR3 is 14 residues. V lost 4 bases and J lost 3; bases outside the gene matches: 6. Germline V gene sequence: CDR1 SGHAT, CDR2 FQNNGV. The CDR3 spells CASSSGTVFYEQYF. DNA of the CDR3: TGTGCCAGCAGCTCAGGGACAGTTTTCTACGAGCAGTACTTC. Full variable domain (missing parts from reference TRBV11-2 and TRBJ2-7): EAGVAQSPRYKIIEKRQSVAFWCNPISGHATLYWYQQILGQGPKLLIQFQNNGVVDDSQLPKDRFSAERLKGVDSTLKIQPAKLEDSAVYLCASSSGTVFYEQYFGPGTRLTVT.

The chain uses TRBV9 and TRBJ2-7; D may be TRBD1 or TRBD2 (6 bases each). V dropped 4 bases and J dropped 2 bases, with 16 bases sitting between them. CDR1 SGDLS and CDR2 YYNGEE come from the germline V gene. This CDR3 is built from 15 residues. The CDR3: CASSLQGGVPYEQYF. CDR3 coding DNA: TGTGCCAGCAGCCTACAGGGAGGCGTCCCCTACGAGCAGTACTTC. The full variable domain, in which reference TRBV9 and TRBJ2-7 provide the parts outside the CDR3, is DSGVTQTPKHLITATGQRVTLRCSPRSGDLSVYWYQQSLDQGLQFLIQYYNGEERAKGNILERFSAQQFPDLHSELNLSSLELGDSALYFCASSLQGGVPYEQYFGPGTRLTVT.

The chain combines TRBV10-3 with TRBJ1-5, with D possibly matching TRBD1 (6 bases). Trimming removed 0 bases from V and 5 bases from J, with 17 bases in between. The V gene's germline CDR1 is ENHRY and CDR2 SYGVKD. CDR3 length: 17 residues. CDR3 sequence (DNA): TGTGCCATCAGTGAGTCGATGTGGGGGGGCGCCGATCAGCCCCAGCATTTT. Translated: CAISESMWGGADQPQHF.

The gene calls are TRBV20-1 and TRBJ1-2; D gene uncertain. CDR1 is DFQATT and CDR2 is SNEGSKA in the germline V gene (reference sequence). This CDR3 contains 11 residues. The V gene lost 1 base and the J gene lost 7 bases, with 7 bases spanning the gap. For the CDR3, the DNA is TGCAGTGCTAGAGCTCAGTTTGGCTACACCTTC. Translation: CSARAQFGYTF.

This clone was seen only a few times. This chain links TRBV2 with TRBJ1-3; D is undetermined. In germline, CDR1 is SNHLY, CDR2 FYNNEI. The CDR3 loop spans 15 amino acids. Trimming took 3 bases from V and 0 from J, leaving 9 bases between them. In DNA form, the CDR3 reads TGTGCCAGCAGTGACCGAGTGAACTCTGGAAACACCATATATTTT. Translation gives CASSDRVNSGNTIYF. Full variable domain (missing parts from reference TRBV2 and TRBJ1-3): EPEVTQTPSHQVTQMGQEVILRCVPISNHLYFYWYRQILGQKVEFLVSFYNNEISEKSEIFDDQFSVERPDGSNFTLKIRSTKLEDSAMYFCASSDRVNSGNTIYFGEGSWLTVV.